The 32 T cell receptor beta chains in this list originate from one sample, sequenced in a study of T cells in Graves' hyperthyroidism and ophthalmopathy. Amplified TCR beta CDR3 regions derived from RNA transcripts. HTBI primers drove first-round RT-PCR of the TCR CDR3. TCRdb re-analysed the multiplex PCR reads in MiXCR, keeping a single row per CDR3 protein. The top ten hold 10% to 12% of the sample, which has hundreds of thousands of distinct CDR3 sequences, approximately 24% seen once. Sequenced: blood. Every receptor here comes from a woman aged 25 to 39 with Graves' ophthalmopathy.

In its sample, this clonotype was seen a few times. This could be a read error, since a much larger clone is one nucleotide away. This chain connects TRBV7-2 to TRBJ1-5; 8 nucleotides match TRBD1. This CDR3 comprises 13 residues. The junction had 13 bases not matched to a gene; V was cut back by 8 bases and J by 13 bases. Germline assignment: CDR1 SGHTA and CDR2 FQGNSA. The CDR3 region has the DNA TGTGCCAGCGGCCCCCCTTCGGACAGGGCACAGCATTTT. This gives the protein CASGPPSDRAQHF.

The V call is TRBV2, the J call TRBJ2-5; 8 bases are shared with TRBD2. CDR3 length: 15 amino acids. CDR1 is SNHLY and CDR2 is FYNNEI in the germline V gene. V was clipped by 7 bases and J by 0 bases; unmatched bases: 7. CDR3 in DNA: TGTGCCAGCACCTCCGGCGGGGGGTACCAAGAGACCCAGTACTTC. As protein: CASTSGGGYQETQYF.

This clonotype was detected ten times or more. The chain uses TRBV5-1 and TRBJ1-2, with D perhaps TRBD1 (5 bases). V gave up 7 bases and J gave up 3 bases, with 16 bases separating them. Germline V gives CDR1 SGHRS, CDR2 YFSETQ. The CDR3 length is 14 residues. The CDR3 spells CASSPGGVDYGYTF. The CDR3 DNA reads TGCGCCAGCTCACCCGGAGGGGTGGACTATGGCTACACCTTC.

This clonotype came up many times. The genes are TRBV20-1 and TRBJ1-1, with 8 bases matching TRBD1. Unmatched junction bases numbered 5, after V lost 5 bases and J lost 3 bases. The CDR3 is 13 amino acids. Germline CDR1 DFQATT, CDR2 SNEGSKA (reference sequence). DNA for the CDR3: TGCAGTGCTCCCAACAGGGGGGACACTGAAGCTTTCTTT. It yields the protein CSAPNRGDTEAFF.

The rearrangement uses TRBV2 and TRBJ1-1; 8 bases agree with TRBD1. Germline V gene lookup returns CDR1 SNHLY and CDR2 FYNNEI. With 4 bases clipped from V and 5 bases from J, the junction kept 6 bases outside the gene matches. This CDR3 is built from 14 residues. CDR3 in DNA: TGTGCCAGCAGTGGGGAGGACAGGGTAACTGAAGCTTTCTTT. Amino acid sequence: CASSGEDRVTEAFF.

This clonotype was counted ten times or more. CDR3 region: CASMLGGGQPYEQYF. The CDR3, as DNA: TGTGCCAGTATGTTGGGAGGGGGGCAGCCGTACGAGCAGTACTTC. The V and J genes are TRBV19 and TRBJ2-7; D is perhaps TRBD2 (7 bases). V lost 7 bases, J lost 4 bases, and 20 bases lay in between. Germline lookup yields CDR1 LNHDA and CDR2 SQIVND (reference sequence). The CDR3 consists of 15 residues. The whole variable domain, remainder taken from reference TRBV19 and TRBJ2-7, is DGGITQSPKYLFRKEGQNVTLSCEQNLNHDAMYWYRQDPGQGLRLIYYSQIVNDFQKGDIAEGYSVSREKKESFPLTVTSAQKNPTAFYLCASMLGGGQPYEQYFGPGTRLTVT.

The J gene is TRBJ1-1, the V gene TRBV9; D is possibly TRBD1 (6 bases). Trimming stripped 3 bases from V and 5 bases from J, with 14 bases between. Per the germline V gene, CDR1 is SGDLS and CDR2 is YYNGEE. The CDR3 contains 14 residues. CDR3 sequence: CASSEGGAETEAFF. CDR3 nucleotides: TGTGCCAGCAGCGAGGGGGGGGCTGAAACTGAAGCTTTCTTT.

This clonotype was detected ten times or more. This chain links TRBV7-2 with TRBJ1-1; D ambiguous. With 0 bases removed from V and 8 bases from J, the gap between germline ends came to 16 bases. Germline V CDR1 and CDR2: SGHTA, FQGNSA. The CDR3 length is 15 residues. CDR3 protein: CASSLAAGQDGEAFF. The CDR3 coding sequence is TGTGCCAGCAGCTTAGCGGCGGGCCAAGATGGGGAAGCTTTCTTT.

V is TRBV12-3 or TRBV12-4 and J is TRBJ2-3; D is unclear. The V and J ends lost 7 bases and 2 bases respectively, with 19 bases between them. This CDR3 is 16 amino acids long. CDR3 loop: CASNPRRVVSTDTQYF. In DNA, the CDR3 is TGTGCCAGCAACCCCCGTCGGGTTGTCTCCACAGATACGCAGTATTTT.

On this clonotype: The junction differs from germline at one of its ends, possibly a read error. The genes are TRBV12-3 or TRBV12-4 and TRBJ2-5, with D perhaps TRBD1 (5 bases). The CDR3 spans 14 residues. The CDR3 region has the DNA TGTGCCAGCAGTTTTGGGGCAGGGCCGGAGACCAAGTACTTC. It specifies CASSFGAGPETKYF.

This clonotype has only a few counts. This may arise from a read error, as a much more abundant clone is one base away. This chain uses TRBV6-1 with TRBJ1-1, with TRBD1 matching over 10 bases. The germline V gene encodes CDR1 MNHNS and CDR2 SASEGT. The V and J ends lost 4 bases and 1 base, in that order; junction bases with no gene match: 0. The CDR3 extends over 14 amino acids. CDR3 loop: CASSGTGGNTEAFF. The CDR3 DNA reads TGTGCCAGCAGTGGGACAGGGGGGAACACTGAAGCTTTCTTT.

The rearrangement links TRBV11-1 to TRBJ2-2; 11 nucleotides match TRBD1. The V and J ends lost 4 bases and 7 bases, in that order; junction bases with no gene match: 2. CDR3 size: 14 residues. CDR1 is SGHAT and CDR2 is FQDESV in the germline V gene (reference sequence). The CDR3 sequence: CASSWTGGLGELFF. In nucleotides, the CDR3 is TGTGCCAGCAGCTGGACAGGGGGCCTCGGGGAGCTGTTTTTT.

This clonotype was detected many times. The chain combines TRBV28 with TRBJ1-2, with 8 bases matching TRBD1. The CDR3 totals 15 residues. Looked up from germline, CDR1 is MDHEN and CDR2 is SYDVKM. J gave up 4 bases and V 1 base, and 5 bases lay outside the gene matches. The CDR3 loop reads CASSLSDRAGYGYTF. The CDR3 coding sequence is TGTGCCAGCAGTTTATCGGACAGGGCGGGCTATGGCTACACCTTC.

The V and J genes are TRBV18 and TRBJ1-5; maybe TRBD1 (6 bases). CDR3 length: 15 amino acids. V lost 6 bases and J 5 bases, leaving 17 bases between the germline ends. Germline loops: CDR1 KGHSH, CDR2 LQKENI. The DNA of the CDR3 is TGTGCCAGCTCTCCGCCGGGGGGCAAAGATCAGCCCCAGCATTTT. This gives the protein CASSPPGGKDQPQHF.

This clonotype appeared many times. This chain uses TRBV20-1 with TRBJ1-1, with TRBD1 matching over 11 bases. In germline, CDR1 is DFQATT, CDR2 SNEGSKA (reference sequence). The CDR3 sequence is 14 residues long. Trimming at V came to 5 bases and at J to 5 bases, leaving 7 bases not matched to a gene. In nucleotides, the CDR3 is TGCAGTGCTTCGCAGGGACAGGGGGGGACTGAAGCTTTCTTT. Residues: CSASQGQGGTEAFF.

This chain links TRBV6-1 with TRBJ2-5, with unresolved D. This CDR3 has 13 amino acids. Germline values: CDR1 MNHNS, CDR2 SASEGT. Trimming pared 0 bases from V and 7 bases from J, leaving 9 bases between. CDR3 protein: CASSEAQDRTQYF. The CDR3 DNA reads TGTGCCAGCAGTGAAGCGCAAGATAGGACCCAGTACTTC.

This clonotype was seen ten or more times. The chain recombines TRBV19 with TRBJ1-2, with no clear D. Germline V lookup: CDR1 LNHDA, CDR2 SQIVND (reference sequence). Trimming pared 5 bases from V and 4 bases from J, leaving 8 bases between. CDR3 length equals 12 residues. CDR3 residues: CASSQQPYGYTF. The CDR3 coding sequence is TGTGCCAGTAGTCAACAGCCCTATGGCTACACCTTC.

The table lists this clonotype with many counts. This rearrangement joins TRBV20-1 to TRBJ2-7, with 9 bases fitting TRBD2. Germline CDR1 reads DFQATT; CDR2 reads SNEGSKA (reference sequence). Trimming removed 2 bases from V and 5 bases from J; junction bases left unmatched: 13. This CDR3 spans 16 amino acids. CDR3 nucleotide sequence: TGCAGTGCTAGACCCGTAACTAGCGGGCGCCTCGACGAGCAGTACTTC. Translation gives CSARPVTSGRLDEQYF.

For this clonotype: This may come from a read error, since a much larger clone is one base off. The chain joins TRBV28 to TRBJ2-7; the match to TRBD1 covers 8 bases. The CDR3 has 13 residues. Germline V gene lookup returns CDR1 MDHEN and CDR2 SYDVKM. CDR3 protein: CVSSLGQGWEQYF. CDR3 nucleotides: TGTGTCAGCAGTTTAGGACAGGGTTGGGAGCAGTACTTC.

This clonotype was counted many times. The gene calls are TRBV11-2 and TRBJ2-2; D call uncertain. The germline V gene encodes CDR1 SGHAT and CDR2 FQNNGV. Trimming pared 5 bases from V and 3 bases from J, leaving 16 bases between. This CDR3 is 16 amino acids long. DNA for the CDR3: TGTGCCAGCAGCCGCCTGATTAGGACGGACACCGGGGAGCTGTTTTTT. This sequence encodes CASSRLIRTDTGELFF.

This clonotype came up many times. This chain joins TRBV6-1 and TRBJ2-5; possible D gene TRBD1, 6 bases. Trimming removed 6 bases from V and 4 bases from J, with 12 bases in between. This CDR3 contains 13 residues. The germline CDR1 and CDR2 sequences are MNHNS and SASEGT. The CDR3 reads CASRSGERETQYF. As DNA, the CDR3 is TGTGCCAGCAGGTCAGGGGAACGAGAGACCCAGTACTTC.

The chain combines TRBV11-2 with TRBJ1-2; D perhaps matches TRBD1 (5 bases). V was clipped by 3 bases and J by 6 bases, with 11 bases between them. CDR1 and CDR2 from the germline V gene are SGHAT and FQNNGV. The CDR3 runs to 13 residues. The CDR3 nucleotides are TGTGCCAGCAGCTTGGATCCAGGGCATGGCTACACCTTC. Translated, it gives CASSLDPGHGYTF.

The gene calls are TRBV12-3 or TRBV12-4 and TRBJ2-5; possible D gene TRBD2, 6 bases. The CDR3 spans 13 residues. The V end was cut by 7 bases, the J end by 1 base, with 10 bases between. The CDR3 region is CASTRTTQETQYF. In DNA, the CDR3 is TGTGCCAGCACCCGGACTACCCAAGAGACCCAGTACTTC.

The J gene is TRBJ1-1, the V gene TRBV7-2; D ambiguous. V lost 5 bases, J lost 10 bases, and 14 bases lay in between. The CDR3 is made up of 12 amino acids. Germline lookup yields CDR1 SGHTA and CDR2 FQGNSA. CDR3 in DNA: TGTGCCAGCAGCCGGGCCGAATATACAGCTTTCTTT. This translates into CASSRAEYTAFF.

This clonotype appeared many times. The V and J genes are TRBV6-1 and TRBJ2-7; TRBD1 might be the D (6 bases). The V and J ends lost 5 bases and 6 bases respectively, with 11 bases between them. The CDR3 is 12 amino acids. Germline V gene lookup returns CDR1 MNHNS and CDR2 SASEGT. CDR3 bases: TGTGCCAGCAGTAATCAGGGGATCGAGCAGTACTTC. It encodes CASSNQGIEQYF.

This clonotype was observed many times. This chain joins TRBV6-1 and TRBJ1-6; no firm D call. The length of the CDR3 is 15 residues. The V and J ends lost 8 bases and 0 bases respectively, with 11 bases between them. Germline CDR1 is MNHNS and CDR2 is SASEGT. This CDR3 reads CASGQPVSYNSPLHF. The DNA for the CDR3 is TGTGCCAGCGGGCAACCAGTCTCCTATAATTCACCCCTCCACTTT.

V is TRBV12-3 or TRBV12-4 and J is TRBJ1-2, with unresolved D. The CDR3 loop spans 11 amino acids. Trimming took 6 bases from V and 8 from J, leaving 10 bases between them. CDR3 region: CASRHRGGYTF. In DNA form, the CDR3 reads TGTGCCAGCAGGCATCGAGGGGGCTACACCTTC.

This chain uses TRBV6-1 with TRBJ2-7; D not certain. Deletions cut 0 bases from V and 3 bases from J, with 12 bases between. The length of the CDR3 is 15 residues. Germline CDR1 MNHNS, CDR2 SASEGT. CDR3 nucleotides: TGTGCCAGCAGTGAAGCTCTGGCGAATGGCTACGAGCAGTACTTC. This encodes CASSEALANGYEQYF.

This clonotype was seen ten or more times. This sequence joins TRBV6-1 and TRBJ1-5; 7 bases are shared with TRBD1. Germline V gives CDR1 MNHNS, CDR2 SASEGT. V was clipped by 6 bases and J by 4 bases; unmatched bases: 0. This CDR3 has 12 amino acids. Here the CDR3 DNA reads TGTGCCAGCAGGGACAGGAATCAGCCCCAGCATTTT. This sequence encodes CASRDRNQPQHF.

CDR3 amino acids: CASSYTGSNQPQHF. The CDR3 DNA is TGTGCCAGCAGCTATACTGGGAGCAATCAGCCCCAGCATTTT. The V and J genes are TRBV12-3 or TRBV12-4 and TRBJ1-5; D remains ambiguous. The CDR3 sequence is 14 residues long. The V gene lost 6 bases and the J gene lost 1 base, with 10 bases spanning the gap.

This clonotype occurred many times. V usage is TRBV11-1 and J usage is TRBJ2-2; D remains unclear. Trimming shortened V by 4 bases and J by 0 bases, and 9 bases separated the two germline ends. This CDR3 contains 15 residues. CDR1 and CDR2 from the germline V gene are SGHAT and FQDESV (reference sequence). CDR3 residues: CASSSRTTNTGELFF. The CDR3 DNA follows: TGTGCCAGCAGCTCCCGAACAACGAACACCGGGGAGCTGTTTTTT. Full variable domain (missing parts from reference TRBV11-1 and TRBJ2-2): EAEVAQSPRYKITEKSQAVAFWCDPISGHATLYWYRQILGQGPELLVQFQDESVVDDSQLPKDRFSAERLKGVDSTLKIQPAELGDSAMYLCASSSRTTNTGELFFGEGSRLTVL.

This clonotype occurred a few times. V gene TRBV4-1 combines with J gene TRBJ1-3; no firm D call. Germline lookup yields CDR1 MGHRA and CDR2 YSYEKL. V was pared by 2 bases and J by 0 bases, with 8 bases between. CDR3 length equals 15 residues. The CDR3, as DNA: TGCGCCAGCAGCCAAAATGTAGACTCTGGAAACACCATATATTTT. This translates into CASSQNVDSGNTIYF.